The 18 T cell receptor beta chains given below trace back to one sample, sequenced in a study of T cells after yellow fever vaccination. TCRdb fed the 5' RACE reads into MiXCR, producing one record per CDR3 protein. The repertoire holds some 320,000 distinct CDR3 sequences, with about 4% as singletons. Sequences were derived from PBMCs, sampled 5 days after the yellow fever booster vaccination. The receptors were sampled from a man younger than 35 who received the YFV17D yellow fever vaccine.

The chain links TRBV12-3 or TRBV12-4 to TRBJ1-6; unclear D gene. The CDR3 extends over 13 amino acids. Trimming pared 5 bases from V and 8 bases from J, leaving 10 bases between. Here the CDR3 reads CASSPGLYSPLHF. CDR3 in DNA: TGTGCCAGCAGTCCGGGATTATATTCACCCCTCCACTTT.

This clonotype was observed a few times. This chain connects TRBV28 to TRBJ2-7; tentatively, D is TRBD2 (5 bases). Germline CDR1 reads MDHEN; CDR2 reads SYDVKM. This CDR3 is built from 11 residues. Trimming took off 4 bases at V and 10 bases at J, with 11 bases between the two ends. CDR3 sequence: CASSSNREQYV. The CDR3 coding sequence is TGTGCCAGCAGTTCCAACCGGGAACAGTACGTC.

The J gene is TRBJ2-5, the V gene TRBV5-4, with a possible D match to TRBD2 (6 bases). CDR3 length: 13 residues. Germline V gives CDR1 SGHNT, CDR2 YYREEE (reference sequence). The V gene lost 2 bases and the J gene lost 2 bases, with 7 bases spanning the gap. The CDR3 DNA sequence: TGTGCCAGCAGCTTTGGGGGGCAAGAGACCCAGTACTTC. It yields the protein CASSFGGQETQYF.

This clonotype appeared a few times. The chain carries TRBV4-1 and TRBJ1-1; 9 nucleotides line up with TRBD1. This CDR3 has 14 amino acids. Germline V lookup: CDR1 MGHRA, CDR2 YSYEKL. V shed 3 bases, J shed 6 bases, and the junction held 5 bases outside the gene matches. CDR3 DNA sequence: TGCGCCAGCAGCCACCCGGGACAGGGACCTGAAGCTTTCTTT. Amino acid sequence: CASSHPGQGPEAFF.

The chain has TRBV5-1 and TRBJ2-7, with D possibly TRBD2 on 5 matching bases. Trimming pared 4 bases from V and 2 bases from J, leaving 13 bases between. The CDR3 contains 14 residues. Germline CDR1 and CDR2: SGHRS and YFSETQ. The CDR3 loop is CASSRDGVAYEQYV. CDR3 coding DNA: TGCGCCAGCAGCCGGGATGGGGTCGCCTACGAGCAGTACGTC.

In its sample, this clonotype was seen many times. This sequence joins TRBV29-1 and TRBJ2-7, with 7 nucleotides matching TRBD1. CDR1 is SQVTM and CDR2 is ANQGSEA in the germline V gene. This CDR3 is 13 amino acids long. V was clipped by 7 bases and J by 2 bases; unmatched bases: 8. This CDR3 is CSATRQGPYEQYF. The DNA for the CDR3 is TGCAGCGCCACACGACAGGGTCCCTACGAGCAGTACTTC.

This clonotype was seen ten or more times. This chain connects TRBV6-6 to TRBJ1-1, with 10 bases lining up with TRBD1. CDR3 length: 17 amino acids. The V gene's germline CDR1 is MNHNY and CDR2 SVGAGI (reference sequence). After removal of 6 bases from V and 0 bases from J, the junction contained 10 bases not matched to a gene. As DNA, the CDR3 is TGTGCCAGCAGAGATCTAGGACAGGGGGTGATGAACACTGAAGCTTTCTTT. This encodes CASRDLGQGVMNTEAFF.

This clonotype showed up just a few times. The chain is built from TRBV10-3 and TRBJ1-2; D is unclear. The germline CDR1 and CDR2 sequences are ENHRY and SYGVKD. V lost 8 bases and J lost 6, with 16 bases in between. This CDR3 contains 13 residues. The CDR3 loop is CAISNGEGDGYTF. The CDR3 DNA reads as TGTGCCATCTCTAACGGGGAGGGAGATGGCTACACCTTC.

This clonotype was observed a handful of times. The rearrangement uses TRBV7-6 and TRBJ1-4; D is perhaps TRBD1 (6 bases). Germline CDR1 is SGHVS and CDR2 is FNYEAQ. This CDR3 contains 15 residues. The ends were cut back, 5 bases at V and 5 bases at J, with 15 bases in the middle. The CDR3 coding sequence is TGTGCCAGCAGCGCGACACAGGGCGGGAATGAAAAACTGTTTTTT. It codes for CASSATQGGNEKLFF.

V usage is TRBV2 and J usage is TRBJ2-2; 9 nucleotides align to TRBD2. With 2 bases clipped from V and 7 bases from J, the junction kept 8 bases outside the gene matches. The CDR3 runs 16 residues. Germline V CDR1 and CDR2: SNHLY, FYNNEI. The CDR3 protein is CASSERPSGVVGELFF. In nucleotides, the CDR3 is TGTGCCAGCAGTGAAAGACCTAGCGGGGTGGTCGGGGAGCTGTTTTTT.

This clonotype has a count of ten or more. This chain's CDR3 is CASSYETGGSPLHF. The CDR3 region has the DNA TGTGCCAGCAGTTACGAGACAGGGGGTTCACCCCTCCACTTT. The J gene is TRBJ1-6, the V gene TRBV6-6, with 9 bases matching TRBD1. J was trimmed by 9 bases and V by 2 bases; bases with no gene match: 2. Germline CDR1 reads MNHNY; CDR2 reads SVGAGI (reference sequence). The CDR3 runs to 14 residues.

The table lists this clonotype with a few counts. The rearrangement uses TRBV7-3 and TRBJ2-7; possible D gene TRBD2, 6 bases. CDR1 and CDR2 from the germline V gene are SGHTA and FQGTGA. The CDR3 extends over 16 amino acids. V shed 6 bases and J shed 4 bases, with 22 bases lying between them. The CDR3, as DNA: TGTGCCAGCAGTAAGAATGGCGGGACGGCTCTATACGAGCAGTACTTC. This encodes CASSKNGGTALYEQYF.

This clonotype was recorded a few times. J is TRBJ2-7 and V is TRBV4-3, with D hard to call. Per the germline V gene, CDR1 is LGHNA and CDR2 is YSLEER. The CDR3 is made up of 14 amino acids. V lost 0 bases and J lost 2, with 8 bases in between. The CDR3 bases are TGCGCCAGCAGCCAAGAGTTGGCAGCCTACGAGCAGTACTTC. This sequence encodes CASSQELAAYEQYF.

The V call is TRBV7-9, the J call TRBJ2-4; 8 bases are a match to TRBD1. CDR3 length: 16 amino acids. Germline lookup yields CDR1 SEHNR and CDR2 FQNEAQ (reference sequence). The ends lost 5 bases at V and 0 bases at J; junction bases unmatched: 6. The CDR3 here is CASSTNRGLAKNIQYF. CDR3 bases: TGTGCCAGCAGCACGAACAGGGGGTTAGCCAAAAACATTCAGTACTTC. Together with reference TRBV7-9 and TRBJ2-4, the CDR3 gives the full variable domain: DTGVSQNPRHKITKRGQNVTFRCDPISEHNRLYWYRQTLGQGPEFLTYFQNEAQLEKSRLLSDRFSAERPKGSFSTLEIQRTEQGDSAMYLCASSTNRGLAKNIQYFGAGTRLSVL.

The sample holds a few counts of this clonotype. This chain connects TRBV2 to TRBJ2-3, with a weak D call TRBD1 (6 bases). CDR1 SNHLY and CDR2 FYNNEI come from the germline V gene. There are 12 residues in the CDR3. Trimming removed 8 bases at V and 4 bases at J, with 10 bases between. The CDR3 coding sequence is TGTGCCAGCGGGAGACAGGCAGATACGCAGTATTTT. It translates to CASGRQADTQYF. The variable domain in full, with the rest retrieved from reference TRBV2 and TRBJ2-3, is EPEVTQTPSHQVTQMGQEVILRCVPISNHLYFYWYRQILGQKVEFLVSFYNNEISEKSEIFDDQFSVERPDGSNFTLKIRSTKLEDSAMYFCASGRQADTQYFGPGTRLTVL.

This clonotype was observed many times. The CDR3 DNA reads as TGTGCCAGCAGTTACCCTTCCAGGGGAACCGGGGAGCTGTTTTTT. Translating gives CASSYPSRGTGELFF. The chain is built from TRBV6-5 and TRBJ2-2; tentatively, D is TRBD1 (6 bases). The ends were cut back, 2 bases at V and 5 bases at J, with 12 bases in the middle. The CDR3 length is 15 residues. Per germline, CDR1 MNHEY and CDR2 SVGAGI.

The V gene is TRBV5-4, the J gene TRBJ1-5; D ambiguous. Germline loops: CDR1 SGHNT, CDR2 YYREEE (reference sequence). V lost 1 base, J lost 9 bases, and 17 bases lay in between. This CDR3 is 15 amino acids long. The CDR3, as DNA: TGTGCCAGCAGCTTGTTCCCCGGGCGAGTGGGGCCCCAGCATTTT. Its protein is CASSLFPGRVGPQHF.

The chain has TRBV7-4 and TRBJ1-1; tentative D call: TRBD1 (5 bases). CDR1 and CDR2 (germline): SGHVT, SQSDAQ. This CDR3 comprises 12 residues. V was clipped by 4 bases and J by 5 bases, with 8 bases between them. CDR3 region: CASSSTETEAFF. The CDR3 DNA reads TGTGCCAGCAGCTCGACAGAGACTGAAGCTTTCTTT.